This T cell receptor beta chain comes out of a study of blood T cell repertoires in COVID-19. Study background: Acute and convalescent COVID-19 samples came from the United States, Italy and Spain. PBMCs, B-cell-depleted T cells, or T cells were the source of the cDNA or gDNA that made up the material.

The CDR3 loop spans 16 amino acids. With V trimmed by 0 bases and J by 5 bases, 7 bases remained unmatched. From germline, CDR1 is ENHRY and CDR2 SYGVKD. The sample holds a few counts of this clone. Original processing notes: Amplified reference gene primers provided the basis for estimating nucleated cell counts. The method was immunoSEQ multiplex PCR; TCRdb's version includes in-frame clones alone and lacks a portion of them. The V and J calls and clone size come from that table; D and trimming were worked out from the DNA. The sample has more than 150,000 clones; 78% are singletons. What was sequenced was peripheral blood. The receptor was derived from an elderly woman with active or convalescent COVID-19. This rearrangement joins TRBV10-3 to TRBJ1-5, with TRBD1 identical over 7 bases. The CDR3, as DNA: TGTGCCATCAGTGAGTCGATGGGACAGTTGGATCAGCCCCAGCATTTT. This encodes CAISESMGQLDQPQHF.